These 27 T cell receptor beta chains originate from one sample sequenced in a study of T cells after yellow fever vaccination. A single record per CDR3 protein comes from TCRdb applying MiXCR to the 5' RACE reads. The table includes about 310,000 distinct CDR3 sequences, 3% to 4.5% detected once. Specimen: PBMCs, collected on the day of the yellow fever booster vaccination. All receptors derive from a man between 18 and 35 years old who received the YFV17D yellow fever vaccine.

The genes are TRBV25-1 and TRBJ2-3; D is possibly TRBD1 (5 bases). The CDR3 contains 19 residues. The V end lost 1 base, the J end lost 2 bases, and 22 bases lay between the germline ends. Germline CDR1 is MGHDK and CDR2 is SYGVNS. CDR3 sequence: CASSESPPPPGPSTDTQYF. The CDR3 DNA reads as TGTGCCAGCAGTGAATCCCCCCCCCCGCCAGGGCCCTCCACAGATACGCAGTATTTT.

Ten or more counts support this clonotype. V and J are TRBV15 and TRBJ2-1; 9 bases match TRBD2. The CDR3 sequence is 14 residues long. V was pared by 8 bases and J by 4 bases, with 6 bases of the junction left unmatched. Looked up from germline, CDR1 is LNHNV and CDR2 is YYDKDF (reference sequence). CDR3 DNA: TGTGCCACCGAGGCGGGGGGGACTTACAATGAGCAGTTCTTC. Translated, it gives CATEAGGTYNEQFF.

This clonotype was detected ten times or more. The chain employs TRBV6-5 and TRBJ2-7; TRBD1 matches at 7 bases. This CDR3 region has 14 residues. V lost 5 bases and J lost 2; bases outside the gene matches: 6. Germline V gene data show CDR1 as MNHEY and CDR2 as SVGAGI. This CDR3 reads CASSKTGLTYEQYF. In DNA, the CDR3 is TGTGCCAGCAGTAAGACAGGGCTCACCTACGAGCAGTACTTC.

This clonotype was recorded at least ten times. The chain recombines TRBV15 with TRBJ1-1; weak D call: TRBD1 (6 bases). Trimming shortened V by 2 bases and J by 4 bases, and 17 bases separated the two germline ends. The CDR3 runs 16 residues. Germline assignment: CDR1 LNHNV and CDR2 YYDKDF (reference sequence). CDR3 DNA: TGTGCCACCAGCAGACGTAGTCCGGGGGCGAGCACTGAAGCTTTCTTT. Its protein product is CATSRRSPGASTEAFF.

This clonotype was seen ten or more times. The chain employs TRBV20-1 and TRBJ2-1, with 10 bases fitting TRBD2. The length of the CDR3 is 15 residues. Germline V CDR1 and CDR2: DFQATT, SNEGSKA (reference sequence). Germline trimming cut 2 bases from V and 4 bases from J; bases unmatched to any gene: 5. CDR3: CSARLAGGLYNEQFF. CDR3 DNA: TGCAGTGCTAGATTAGCGGGGGGCCTATACAATGAGCAGTTCTTC.

There are a few counts of this clonotype. The chain combines TRBV4-1 with TRBJ1-6; possibly TRBD1 for D (5 bases). The CDR3 runs 15 residues. V dropped 4 bases and J dropped 7 bases, with 14 bases sitting between them. CDR1 is MGHRA and CDR2 is YSYEKL in the germline V gene. The DNA for the CDR3 is TGCGCCAGCAGCCCGTACCTGGGGGGAAATTCACCCCTCCACTTT. Its protein product is CASSPYLGGNSPLHF.

Ten or more counts support this clonotype. The J gene is TRBJ2-1, the V gene TRBV5-6, with unresolved D. Germline V lookup: CDR1 SGHDT, CDR2 YYEEEE. CDR3 size: 16 residues. V was cut by 2 bases and J by 2 bases, with 14 bases left in between. The CDR3 DNA sequence: TGTGCCAGCAGCTTATCCCCCGGACCGCCCTACAATGAGCAGTTCTTC. This codes for CASSLSPGPPYNEQFF.

This clonotype was detected only a few times. The chain employs TRBV6-5 and TRBJ1-3, with 8 nucleotides matching TRBD1. Trimming cost V 6 bases and J 6 bases; bases outside gene matches: 10. This CDR3 region has 15 residues. The germline V gene has CDR1 MNHEY and CDR2 SVGAGI. As DNA, the CDR3 is TGTGCCAGCAGGGACAGGGCGCACGGAGTAAACACCATATATTTT. Its translation: CASRDRAHGVNTIYF.

This clonotype came up many times. The chain is built from TRBV5-1 and TRBJ2-1, with a weak D call TRBD2 (6 bases). The germline V gene encodes CDR1 SGHRS and CDR2 YFSETQ. V lost 4 bases to trimming and J lost 10 bases, with 12 bases between them. This CDR3 has 12 residues. The CDR3 is CASSLSGSEQFF. CDR3 nucleotides: TGCGCCAGCAGCCTCTCCGGGAGCGAGCAGTTCTTC.

This clonotype occurred many times. This sequence joins TRBV7-3 and TRBJ2-5; the D gene could be TRBD1 or TRBD2 (6 bases each). V lost 0 bases to trimming and J lost 4 bases, with 9 bases between them. Germline CDR1 is SGHTA and CDR2 is FQGTGA. The CDR3 length is 14 residues. The CDR3 loop is CASSLTGGTETQYF. As DNA, the CDR3 is TGTGCCAGCAGCTTAACGGGGGGCACAGAGACCCAGTACTTC.

The V and J genes are TRBV12-3 or TRBV12-4 and TRBJ2-2; D may match TRBD1 or TRBD2 (7 bases each). The CDR3 is 16 amino acids. Trimming cost V 6 bases and J 0 bases, with 14 bases left between them. The CDR3 is CASSVRGGPNTGELFF. CDR3 bases: TGTGCCAGCAGCGTCAGGGGGGGTCCGAACACCGGGGAGCTGTTTTTT.

This clonotype was observed many times. This chain connects TRBV6-2 or TRBV6-3 to TRBJ2-3; 8 bases fit TRBD2. The CDR3 runs 14 residues. Germline V gene data show CDR1 as MNHEY and CDR2 as SVGEGT. V trimming: 4 bases; J trimming: 5 bases; junction bases outside the gene matches: 5. The CDR3 bases are TGTGCCAGCAGTTCAGGACGGGGGGGAGATACGCAGTATTTT. Amino acids: CASSSGRGGDTQYF.

This clonotype was detected many times. The chain joins TRBV6-1 to TRBJ1-2, with D unclear. The CDR3 runs to 13 residues. Germline V CDR1 and CDR2: MNHNS, SASEGT. The V gene lost 9 bases and the J gene lost 3 bases, with 14 bases spanning the gap. The CDR3 loop is CASTRLFDYGYTF. CDR3 bases: TGTGCCAGTACGAGGTTGTTTGACTATGGCTACACCTTC.

The chain recombines TRBV11-2 with TRBJ2-7; D is undetermined. This CDR3 spans 16 amino acids. Germline lookup yields CDR1 SGHAT and CDR2 FQNNGV. With 3 bases removed from V and 3 bases from J, the gap between germline ends came to 18 bases. CDR3 coding DNA: TGTGCCAGCAGCTTTAAAGTACACGGCGGATTCTACGAGCAGTACTTC. It codes for CASSFKVHGGFYEQYF.

A few counts support this clonotype. The rearrangement links TRBV9 to TRBJ1-2; 8 bases agree with TRBD1. The CDR3 runs to 15 residues. J lost 6 bases, V lost 4 bases, and 11 bases had no gene match. Germline assignment: CDR1 SGDLS and CDR2 YYNGEE. The CDR3 is CASSPSDRGIHGYTF. The CDR3 coding sequence is TGTGCCAGCAGCCCATCAGACAGGGGTATACATGGCTACACCTTC.

The chain uses TRBV5-1 and TRBJ2-1, with D hard to call. The CDR3 contains 13 residues. The V and J ends lost 2 bases and 4 bases respectively, with 7 bases between them. Germline V CDR1 and CDR2: SGHRS, YFSETQ. CDR3: CASSFTEYNEQFF. The CDR3 DNA follows: TGCGCCAGCAGCTTTACAGAGTACAATGAGCAGTTCTTC.

This clonotype was counted a few times. The CDR3 is CASSQDTLQETQYF. The CDR3, as DNA: TGCGCCAGCAGCCAAGATACCCTCCAAGAGACCCAGTACTTC. The chain links TRBV4-1 to TRBJ2-5; D is unresolved. V was pared by 0 bases and J by 1 base, with 6 bases between. Germline V gene data show CDR1 as MGHRA and CDR2 as YSYEKL. CDR3 length: 14 residues.

This clonotype occurred many times. The gene calls are TRBV20-1 and TRBJ2-7; a possible D gene is TRBD1 (6 bases). Between the trimmed V and J ends, which lost 0 bases and 7 bases, there was a span of 22 bases. This CDR3 spans 16 amino acids. Germline loops: CDR1 DFQATT, CDR2 SNEGSKA (reference sequence). CDR3 nucleotide sequence: TGCAGTGCTAGAGATACGTTCAGATTTGGCGGACAGGAGCAGTACTTC. Protein: CSARDTFRFGGQEQYF.

This clonotype was seen ten or more times. The CDR3, as DNA: TGTGCCACCGGGACAGAGTTTCAGCCCCAGCATTTT. This gives the protein CATGTEFQPQHF. V and J are TRBV15 and TRBJ1-5, with TRBD1 matching 7 bases. The germline gives CDR1 LNHNV, CDR2 YYDKDF (reference sequence). The V segment lost 8 bases and the J segment 6 bases; nucleotides outside the gene matches: 4. This CDR3 contains 12 residues.

For this clonotype: One junction end disagrees with the germline gene, perhaps due to a read error. The CDR3, as DNA: TGTGCCAGGACCTCCCCGGGACAGGGTTCCTACAATGAGCAGTTATTC. It translates to CARTSPGQGSYNEQLF. J is TRBJ2-1 and V is TRBV6-7, with 9 bases that match TRBD1. TRBV6-7 is annotated as an ORF whose role is uncertain. CDR3 length: 16 amino acids.

This clonotype was picked up a small number of times. The gene calls are TRBV12-3 or TRBV12-4 and TRBJ1-2; D gene ambiguous. This CDR3 is 15 amino acids long. V gave up 4 bases and J gave up 2 bases, with 14 bases separating them. The chain's CDR3 is CASSSSGGINYGYTF. The DNA of the CDR3 is TGTGCCAGCAGTTCCTCGGGAGGTATAAACTATGGCTACACCTTC.

The table lists this clonotype with many counts. The rearrangement joins TRBV25-1 to TRBJ2-7; D not certain. Trimming shortened V by 7 bases and J by 0 bases, and 4 bases separated the two germline ends. CDR3 length: 11 amino acids. CDR1 and CDR2 (germline): MGHDK, SYGVNS. CDR3 bases: TGTGCCAGCACAGACTCCTACGAGCAGTACTTC. Its protein is CASTDSYEQYF.

The V call is TRBV28, the J call TRBJ2-3; TRBD2 matches at 7 bases. Germline V gene lookup returns CDR1 MDHEN and CDR2 SYDVKM. This CDR3 is 17 amino acids long. V lost 1 base to trimming and J lost 2 bases; unmatched junction nucleotides: 9. CDR3 in amino acids: CASSLYRAGEATDTQYF. CDR3 in DNA: TGTGCCAGCAGTTTATATAGGGCGGGGGAGGCCACAGATACGCAGTATTTT.

This clonotype appeared many times. The CDR3, as DNA: TGCAGTGCTAGAGGGGGCCGGGGACTAGCGGGATTCTCCTACAATGAGCAGTTCTTC. Its protein product is CSARGGRGLAGFSYNEQFF. The chain is built from TRBV20-1 and TRBJ2-1; 13 positions match TRBD2. J gave up 0 bases and V 1 base, and 9 bases lay outside the gene matches. The CDR3 contains 19 residues. Germline V gene data show CDR1 as DFQATT and CDR2 as SNEGSKA (reference sequence).

This clonotype was detected only a few times. The chain has TRBV27 and TRBJ1-2, with D possibly TRBD1 on 6 matching bases. The CDR3 sequence is 15 residues long. CDR1 MNHEY and CDR2 SMNVEV come from the germline V gene (reference sequence). Deletions cut 3 bases from V and 7 bases from J, with 18 bases between. CDR3 nucleotides: TGTGCCAGCAGTTTGGCCCCACAGGGAGGGAGTGGCTACACCTTC. This sequence encodes CASSLAPQGGSGYTF.

This clonotype was seen many times. The junction shows a germline mismatch at one end, possibly a read error. The chain has TRBV15 and TRBJ2-2, with TRBD2 matching over 12 bases. The CDR3 covers 16 residues. Germline-derived CDR1 and CDR2 are LNHNV and YYDKDF (reference sequence). The CDR3 loop is CATSGDRLAGVGELFF. The CDR3 DNA reads TGTGCCACCAGCGGAGACCGACTAGCGGGGGTTGGGGAGCTGTTTTTT. Variable domain in full (rest from reference TRBV15 and TRBJ2-2): DAMVIQNPRYQVTQFGKPVTLSCSQTLNHNVMYWYQQKSSQAPKLLFHYYDKDFNNEADTPDNFQSRRPNTSFCFLDIRSPGLGDTAMYLCATSGDRLAGVGELFFGEGSRLTVL.

This chain connects TRBV12-3 or TRBV12-4 to TRBJ2-6; TRBD2 is a possible D gene (6 bases). The CDR3 loop spans 14 amino acids. Trimming cost V 8 bases and J 2 bases, with 10 bases left between them. The CDR3 protein is CASLGGAGANVLTF. The CDR3 nucleotides are TGTGCCAGCCTAGGAGGGGCTGGGGCCAACGTCCTGACTTTC.